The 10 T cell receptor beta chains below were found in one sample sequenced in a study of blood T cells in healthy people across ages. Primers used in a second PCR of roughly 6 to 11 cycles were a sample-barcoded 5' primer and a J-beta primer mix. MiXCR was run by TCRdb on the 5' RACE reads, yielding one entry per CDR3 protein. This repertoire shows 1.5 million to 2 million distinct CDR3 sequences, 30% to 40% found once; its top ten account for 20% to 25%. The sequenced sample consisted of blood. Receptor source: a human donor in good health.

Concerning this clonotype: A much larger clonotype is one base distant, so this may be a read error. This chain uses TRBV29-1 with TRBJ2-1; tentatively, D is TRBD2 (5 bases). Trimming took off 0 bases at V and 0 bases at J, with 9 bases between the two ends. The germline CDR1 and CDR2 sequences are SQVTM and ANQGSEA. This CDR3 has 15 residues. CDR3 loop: CSVEETTSSYNEQFF. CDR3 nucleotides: TGCAGCGTTGAAGAGACTACTAGCTCCTACAATGAGCAGTTCTTC.

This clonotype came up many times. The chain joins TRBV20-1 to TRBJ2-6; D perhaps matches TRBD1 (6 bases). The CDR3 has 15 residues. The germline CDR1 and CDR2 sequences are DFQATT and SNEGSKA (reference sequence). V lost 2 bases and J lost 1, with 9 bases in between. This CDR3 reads CSARHRVSGANVLTF. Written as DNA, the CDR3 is TGCAGTGCTAGACACAGGGTATCTGGGGCCAACGTCCTGACTTTC.

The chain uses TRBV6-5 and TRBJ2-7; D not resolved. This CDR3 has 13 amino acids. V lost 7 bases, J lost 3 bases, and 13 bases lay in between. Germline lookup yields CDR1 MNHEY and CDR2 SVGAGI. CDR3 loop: CASTDEAVYEQYF. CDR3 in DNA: TGTGCCAGCACCGACGAGGCCGTCTACGAGCAGTACTTC.

CDR3 sequence reads: CASSLVPGVLDRYNEQFF. The CDR3 DNA sequence: TGTGCCAGCAGCTTAGTGCCCGGGGTACTTGATCGATACAATGAGCAGTTCTTC. V is TRBV7-9 and J is TRBJ2-1; a weak D match, TRBD2 (5 bases). From germline, CDR1 is SEHNR and CDR2 FQNEAQ (reference sequence). The length of the CDR3 is 18 residues. The V gene lost 1 base and the J gene lost 4 bases, with 20 bases spanning the gap.

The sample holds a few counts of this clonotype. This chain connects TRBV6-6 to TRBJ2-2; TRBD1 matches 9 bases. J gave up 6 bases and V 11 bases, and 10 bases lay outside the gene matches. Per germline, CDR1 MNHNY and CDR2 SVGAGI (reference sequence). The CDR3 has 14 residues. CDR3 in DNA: TGTGCCGGCTGCTGGACAGGGGAGGCCGGGGAGCTGTTTTTT. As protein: CAGCWTGEAGELFF.

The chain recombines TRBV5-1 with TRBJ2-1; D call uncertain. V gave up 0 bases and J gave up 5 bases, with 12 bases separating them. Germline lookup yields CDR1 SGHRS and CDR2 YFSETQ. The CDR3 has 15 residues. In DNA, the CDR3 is TGCGCCAGCAGCTTGGATGGAAAAGAAAACAATGAGCAGTTCTTC. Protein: CASSLDGKENNEQFF.

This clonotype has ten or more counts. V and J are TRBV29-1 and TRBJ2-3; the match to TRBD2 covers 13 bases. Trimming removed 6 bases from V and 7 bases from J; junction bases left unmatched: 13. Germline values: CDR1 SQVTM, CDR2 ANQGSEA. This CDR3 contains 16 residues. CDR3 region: CSVGMGTSGVLYTQYF. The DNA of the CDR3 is TGCAGCGTCGGTATGGGGACTAGCGGGGTCTTGTATACGCAGTATTTT.

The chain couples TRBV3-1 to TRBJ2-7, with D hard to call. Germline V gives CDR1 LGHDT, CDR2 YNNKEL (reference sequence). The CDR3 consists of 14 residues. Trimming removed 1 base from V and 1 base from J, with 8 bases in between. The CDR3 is CASSQVSQSYEQYF. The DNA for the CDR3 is TGTGCCAGCAGCCAAGTGTCGCAGTCCTACGAGCAGTACTTC.

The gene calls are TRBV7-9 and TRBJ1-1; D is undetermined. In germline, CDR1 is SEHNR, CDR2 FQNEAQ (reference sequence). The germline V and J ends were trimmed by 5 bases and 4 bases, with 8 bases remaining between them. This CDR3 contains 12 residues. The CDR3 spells CASSHDTTEAFF. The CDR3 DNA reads TGTGCCAGCAGCCATGACACCACTGAAGCTTTCTTT.

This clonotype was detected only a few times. CDR3 region: CASSFYDTPGGYTF. The DNA for the CDR3 is TGTGCCAGCAGTTTTTATGACACTCCCGGGGGCTACACCTTC. V is TRBV27 and J is TRBJ1-2; D call uncertain. The length of the CDR3 is 14 residues. Germline V gene sequence: CDR1 MNHEY, CDR2 SMNVEV (reference sequence). Trimming removed 3 bases at V and 8 bases at J, with 16 bases between.